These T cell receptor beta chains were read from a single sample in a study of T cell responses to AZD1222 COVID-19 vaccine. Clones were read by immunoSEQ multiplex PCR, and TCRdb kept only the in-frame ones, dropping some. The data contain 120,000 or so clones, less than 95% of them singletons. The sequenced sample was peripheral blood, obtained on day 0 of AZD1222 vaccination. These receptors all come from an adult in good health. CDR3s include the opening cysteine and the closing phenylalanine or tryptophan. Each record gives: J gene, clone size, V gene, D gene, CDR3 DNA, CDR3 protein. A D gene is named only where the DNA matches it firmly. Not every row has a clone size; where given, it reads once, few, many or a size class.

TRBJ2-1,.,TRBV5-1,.,TGCGCCAGCAGCTTGTTGGCGGGGGCGGAGAATGAGCAGTTCTTC,CASSLLAGAENEQFF
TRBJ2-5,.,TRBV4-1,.,TGCGCCAGCAGCCACCCTTCGGGGGAGACCCAGTACTTC,CASSHPSGETQYF
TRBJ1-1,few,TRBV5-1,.,TGCGCCAGCAGCCCGGGGGCAGGAATGAACACTGAAGCTTTCTTT,CASSPGAGMNTEAFF
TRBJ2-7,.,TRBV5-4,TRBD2,TGTGCCAGCAGCCCACCTAGCGGGGGTGTCTACGAGCAGTACTTC,CASSPPSGGVYEQYF
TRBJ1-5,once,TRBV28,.,TGTGCCAGCAGGGGGGGGGCTCAGCCCCAGCATTTT,CASRGGAQPQHF
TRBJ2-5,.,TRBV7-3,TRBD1,TGTGCCAGCAGCCAGGACAGGGGAAGGGAGACCCAGTACTTC,CASSQDRGRETQYF
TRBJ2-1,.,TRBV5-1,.,TGCGCCAGCAGCAGCGACAGGAGCTCCTACAATGAGCAGTTCTTC,CASSSDRSSYNEQFF
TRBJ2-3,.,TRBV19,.,TGTGCCAGTAGCGGACCGAACACAGATACGCAGTATTTT,CASSGPNTDTQYF
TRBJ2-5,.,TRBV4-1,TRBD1,TGCGCCAGCAGCCAAGAGCCAGGGGGCGTGGAGACCCAGTACTTC,CASSQEPGGVETQYF
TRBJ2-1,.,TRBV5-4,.,TGTGCCAGCAGCCTCGCCGGGGGCACCTACAATGAGCAGTTCTTC,CASSLAGGTYNEQFF
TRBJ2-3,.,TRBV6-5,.,TGTGCCAGCAGTACGGCTCCAAGCGGGACGCAGTATTTT,CASSTAPSGTQYF
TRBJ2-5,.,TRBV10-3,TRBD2,TGTGCCATCAGCGGGACTAGCGAAGAGACCCAGTACTTC,CAISGTSEETQYF
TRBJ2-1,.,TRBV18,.,TGTGCCAGCTCACCGGGACGGCCCTCCTACAATGAGCAGTTCTTC,CASSPGRPSYNEQFF
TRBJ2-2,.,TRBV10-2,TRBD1,TGCGCCAGCAGTACCGACAGGGCAATCGGGGAGCTGTTTTTT,CASSTDRAIGELFF
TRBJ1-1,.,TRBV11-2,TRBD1,TGTGCCAGCAGCGCGACAGGGTTTGAAGCTTTCTTT,CASSATGFEAFF
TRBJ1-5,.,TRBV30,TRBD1,TGTGCCTACTCGTGGGACAGCCGCAATCAGCCCCAGCATTTT,CAYSWDSRNQPQHF
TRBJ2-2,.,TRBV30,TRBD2,TGTGCCTGGAGCCCTCCGGGGGGGCGATTAAACGGGGAGCTGTTTTTT,CAWSPPGGRLNGELFF
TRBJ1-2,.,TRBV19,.,TGTGCCAGTAGCAGGAACGCCATGTACACCTTC,CASSRNAMYTF
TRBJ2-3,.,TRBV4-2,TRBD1,TGTGCCAGCAGCCAGGCCCGGACAGGGTTTCCCACAGATACGCAGTATTTT,CASSQARTGFPTDTQYF
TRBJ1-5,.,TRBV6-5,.,TGTGCCAGTCGGGAGGGGAATCAGCCCCAGCATTTT,CASREGNQPQHF
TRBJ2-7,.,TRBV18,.,TGTGCCAGCTCACCAGGCGGACAGCGCATTTCCTACGAGCAGTACTTC,CASSPGGQRISYEQYF
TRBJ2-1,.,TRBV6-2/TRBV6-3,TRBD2,TGTGCCAGCAGTTATGCGGGGGGGGGTGAGCAGTTCTTC,CASSYAGGGEQFF
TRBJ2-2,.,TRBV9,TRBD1,TGTGCCAGCAGCGTAGGGGACAGAGCTACCGGGGAGCTGTTTTTT,CASSVGDRATGELFF
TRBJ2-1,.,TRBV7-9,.,TGTGCCAGCAGCTCCCGGGACGGAGCCTACAATGAGCAGTTCTTC,CASSSRDGAYNEQFF
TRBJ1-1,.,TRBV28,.,TGTGCCAGCAGTTCGGAGGTAAAAACTGAAGCTTTCTTT,CASSSEVKTEAFF
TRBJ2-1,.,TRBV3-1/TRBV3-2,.,TGTGCCAGCAGCCCCCTATCGGGTGGGAATGAGCAGTTCTTC,CASSPLSGGNEQFF
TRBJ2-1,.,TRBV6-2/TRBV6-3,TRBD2,TGTGCCAGCAGCCCCTTCCTGGCGGGGGGTTACAATGAGCAGTTCTTC,CASSPFLAGGYNEQFF
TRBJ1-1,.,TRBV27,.,TGTGCCAGCAGTTTACAATTGATTGGCACTGAAGCTTTCTTT,CASSLQLIGTEAFF
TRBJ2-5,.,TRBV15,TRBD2,TGTGCCACCAGCTTTTTTGCGGGGGGACAAGAGACCCAGTACTTC,CATSFFAGGQETQYF
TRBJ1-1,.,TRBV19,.,TGTGCCAGTAGACCGCCGCTTCTGAACACTGAAGCTTTCTTT,CASRPPLLNTEAFF
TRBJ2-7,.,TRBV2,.,TGTGCCAGCAGAACGGGCCCTTCTGGGGAGCAGTACTTC,CASRTGPSGEQYF
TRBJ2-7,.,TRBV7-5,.,TGTGCCAGAAGCTTAGGAGTTTGTTTTACAGGTTTTTACGAGCAGTACTTC,CARSLGVCFTGFYEQYF